The 21 T cell receptor beta chains listed next were all sequenced from one sample in a study of shared clonotypes between healthy human individuals. The assay was immunoSEQ multiplex PCR, and TCRdb's table has in-frame clones only and misses some. The sample holds some 2.3 million clones, approximately 95% seen once. Sequencing was carried out using naive CD4+ T cells from PBMCs. This sample's subset: CD45RA+ positively selected. These TCRs come from a man in his late teens or twenties in good health. Some clones in this sample may be carry-over from other donors' samples.

The V and J genes are TRBV19 and TRBJ1-4; possible D gene TRBD1, 5 bases. The CDR3 length is 15 residues. V lost 8 bases to trimming and J lost 6 bases, with 19 bases between them. CDR1 is LNHDA and CDR2 is SQIVND in the germline V gene (reference sequence). This chain's CDR3 is CASGAIPGGYEKLFF. DNA for the CDR3: TGTGCCAGTGGCGCAATCCCCGGGGGATATGAAAAACTGTTTTTT. Together with reference TRBV19 and TRBJ1-4, the CDR3 gives the full variable domain: DGGITQSPKYLFRKEGQNVTLSCEQNLNHDAMYWYRQDPGQGLRLIYYSQIVNDFQKGDIAEGYSVSREKKESFPLTVTSAQKNPTAFYLCASGAIPGGYEKLFFGSGTQLSVL.

This chain uses TRBV7-3 with TRBJ2-1; D call uncertain. The V end was cut by 5 bases, the J end by 9 bases, with 11 bases between. CDR1 and CDR2 from the germline V gene are SGHTA and FQGTGA. This CDR3 is built from 12 residues. CDR3 DNA sequence: TGTGCCAGCAGCACCCGACGGAGTGAGCAGTTCTTC. Its protein is CASSTRRSEQFF.

As to this clone: Since a much larger clone is just one base distant, this may be a read error. Distinct nucleotide sequences in the sample also encode this CDR3. The chain joins TRBV20-1 to TRBJ1-1; D not certain. Germline-derived CDR1 and CDR2 are DFQATT and SNEGSKA (reference sequence). V lost 4 bases and J lost 1, with 4 bases in between. This CDR3 is built from 11 residues. The CDR3 protein is CSATGNTEAFF. CDR3 DNA: TGCAGTGCTACGGGGAACACTGAAGCTTTCTTT.

CDR3: CASSPPNRGGGNEQFF. CDR3 bases: TGTGCCAGCAGCCCCCCCAATAGGGGCGGGGGCAATGAGCAGTTCTTC. The V and J genes are TRBV7-2 and TRBJ2-1; 7 positions match TRBD2. This CDR3 comprises 16 residues. Germline V CDR1 and CDR2: SGHTA, FQGNSA. V was clipped by 5 bases and J by 6 bases; unmatched bases: 13.

The rearrangement uses TRBV11-2 and TRBJ2-7, with no clear D. The V gene lost 6 bases and the J gene lost 2 bases, with 14 bases spanning the gap. CDR1 and CDR2 (germline): SGHAT, FQNNGV. The CDR3 runs 14 residues. The CDR3 reads CASRKVGSTYEQYF. The CDR3 DNA follows: TGTGCCAGCAGGAAAGTAGGGTCAACCTACGAGCAGTACTTC.

The V and J genes are TRBV14 and TRBJ2-4, with D possibly called TRBD1 or TRBD2 (5 bases each). Trimming shortened V by 2 bases and J by 6 bases, and 20 bases separated the two germline ends. The CDR3 consists of 17 residues. The germline V gene encodes CDR1 SGHDN and CDR2 FVKESK. CDR3 bases: TGTGCCAGCAGCCAACGGGGCGCTTTATCGTACGGAAACATTCAGTACTTC. Translation: CASSQRGALSYGNIQYF.

The chain combines TRBV5-4 with TRBJ2-5, with D perhaps TRBD1 (5 bases). CDR3 length equals 14 residues. Deletions cut 1 base from V and 0 bases from J, with 7 bases between. Germline loops: CDR1 SGHNT, CDR2 YYREEE (reference sequence). This CDR3 reads CASSLTGDQETQYF. CDR3 DNA: TGTGCCAGCAGCTTGACAGGAGACCAAGAGACCCAGTACTTC.

The chain recombines TRBV7-3 with TRBJ2-1; no firm D call. This CDR3 has 12 residues. V was shortened by 1 base and J by 12 bases, with 10 bases between the two germline ends. Germline CDR1 reads SGHTA; CDR2 reads FQGTGA. The CDR3 nucleotides read TGTGCCAGCAGCTTAAGTTCGGGTGTGCAGTTCTTC. It codes for CASSLSSGVQFF.

To note about this clone: This sample includes further DNA sequences coding for the same CDR3. CDR3 DNA: TGTGCCAGCAGCGTAGGGCTAGCGGGGGGCTACAATGAGCAGTTCTTC. Translated, it gives CASSVGLAGGYNEQFF. The rearrangement joins TRBV9 to TRBJ2-1; 11 nucleotides line up with TRBD2. With V trimmed by 0 bases and J by 3 bases, 2 bases remained unmatched. Looked up from germline, CDR1 is SGDLS and CDR2 is YYNGEE. The CDR3 consists of 16 residues.

This clone was detected only once. The chain joins TRBV11-3 to TRBJ2-5, with D unresolved. Germline V lookup: CDR1 SGHNT, CDR2 YENEEA. This CDR3 has 14 amino acids. V was cut by 3 bases and J by 2 bases, with 10 bases left in between. CDR3 residues: CASSLGYEQETQYF. The CDR3 DNA reads as TGTGCCAGCAGCTTGGGTTATGAGCAAGAGACCCAGTACTTC.

The CDR3: CASSSPGAGVLFF. The CDR3, as DNA: TGTGCCAGCAGTTCCCCCGGGGCGGGAGTTCTGTTCTTC. The chain recombines TRBV28 with TRBJ2-1; 7 bases line up with TRBD2. This CDR3 comprises 13 residues. CDR1 is MDHEN and CDR2 is SYDVKM in the germline V gene. Losses at the gene ends were 4 bases for V and 15 bases for J; bases not matched to a gene: 12.

The gene calls are TRBV5-4 and TRBJ2-1; 7 bases fit TRBD1. V shed 4 bases and J 3 bases; nucleotides not matched to a gene: 4. The germline gives CDR1 SGHNT, CDR2 YYREEE (reference sequence). The length of the CDR3 is 14 residues. CDR3 in amino acids: CASSTWDSYNEQFF. CDR3 nucleotides: TGTGCCAGCAGCACATGGGACAGCTACAATGAGCAGTTCTTC.

This chain links TRBV7-7 with TRBJ2-2, with 8 bases identical to TRBD1. The V and J ends lost 5 bases and 7 bases, in that order; junction bases with no gene match: 6. The CDR3 extends over 14 amino acids. CDR1 is SSHAT and CDR2 is FNYEAQ in the germline V gene (reference sequence). CDR3: CASSLRQGYGELFF. The DNA for the CDR3 is TGTGCCAGCAGCCTCCGACAGGGGTACGGGGAGCTGTTTTTT.

About this clone: Distinct nucleotide sequences in the sample also encode this CDR3. The J gene is TRBJ1-3, the V gene TRBV29-1; D not resolved. Germline V gene sequence: CDR1 SQVTM, CDR2 ANQGSEA. The V and J ends lost 5 bases and 1 base respectively, with 9 bases between them. There are 13 residues in the CDR3. CDR3 nucleotide sequence: TGCAGCGTTACAGAGAGTTCTGGAAACACCATATATTTT. Translating gives CSVTESSGNTIYF.

CDR3 in DNA: TGTGCCAGCACTGTAGCTAACTATGGCTACACCTTC. As protein: CASTVANYGYTF. V is TRBV28 and J is TRBJ1-2; D unclear. Germline V gene lookup returns CDR1 MDHEN and CDR2 SYDVKM. The CDR3 totals 12 residues. Trimming stripped 7 bases from V and 0 bases from J, with 6 bases between.

The V gene is TRBV6-1, the J gene TRBJ1-5; the D is unclear. Germline CDR1 is MNHNS and CDR2 is SASEGT. The CDR3 has 12 amino acids. Trimming left V 4 bases short and J 1 base short, with 2 bases between. The CDR3 DNA reads as TGTGCCAGCAGTGTCAGCAATCAGCCCCAGCATTTT. It encodes CASSVSNQPQHF.

The rearrangement links TRBV29-1 to TRBJ2-4, with D maybe TRBD2 (5 bases). The CDR3 length is 14 residues. Trimming cost V 4 bases and J 3 bases, with 13 bases left between them. Per germline, CDR1 SQVTM and CDR2 ANQGSEA. CDR3 loop: CSVAGRFGKNIQYF. The CDR3 nucleotides read TGCAGCGTTGCTGGGAGATTCGGCAAAAACATTCAGTACTTC.

V gene TRBV28 combines with J gene TRBJ2-6; 8 nucleotides line up with TRBD2. V was pared by 6 bases and J by 4 bases, with 5 bases of the junction left unmatched. This CDR3 spans 15 amino acids. Germline CDR1 is MDHEN and CDR2 is SYDVKM. CDR3: CASSRGGSGANVLTF. The CDR3, as DNA: TGTGCCAGCAGCCGGGGGGGGTCCGGGGCCAACGTCCTGACTTTC.

The chain has TRBV28 and TRBJ2-3, with D hard to call. V lost 6 bases and J 9 bases, leaving 10 bases between the germline ends. This CDR3 has 11 amino acids. Germline V lookup: CDR1 MDHEN, CDR2 SYDVKM. The CDR3 is CASRRQETQYF. DNA for the CDR3: TGTGCCAGCAGACGTCAGGAGACGCAGTATTTT. The variable domain in full, with the rest retrieved from reference TRBV28 and TRBJ2-3, is DVKVTQSSRYLVKRTGEKVFLECVQDMDHENMFWYRQDPGLGLRLIYFSYDVKMKEKGDIPEGYSVSREKKERFSLILESASTNQTSMYLCASRRQETQYFGPGTRLTVL.

V and J are TRBV18 and TRBJ1-1; D is possibly TRBD1 (5 bases). CDR1 and CDR2 (germline): KGHSH, LQKENI. V shed 2 bases and J shed 4 bases, with 11 bases lying between them. The CDR3 is 14 residues long. The CDR3 sequence is CASSPVIGGTEAFF. Written as DNA, the CDR3 is TGTGCCAGCTCACCAGTGATCGGGGGCACTGAAGCTTTCTTT.

This clone was seen a few times. The chain carries TRBV30 and TRBJ1-2, with D maybe TRBD1 (5 bases). The germline gives CDR1 GTSNPN, CDR2 SVGIG (reference sequence). The V end was cut by 0 bases, the J end by 5 bases, with 13 bases between. The CDR3 has 14 amino acids. In nucleotides, the CDR3 is TGTGCCTGGAGTGTACGGGGGATTTCTTATGGCTACACCTTC. This gives the protein CAWSVRGISYGYTF.